The source of this T cell receptor (beta chain) is a study of blood T cell repertoires in COVID-19. About the study: Samples of COVID-19 (acute and convalescent) were obtained from the United States, Italy and Spain. PBMCs, B-cell-depleted T cells, or T cells provided the cDNA or gDNA that made up the material.

V lost 2 bases and J lost 4; bases outside the gene matches: 8. The CDR3 totals 15 residues. Germline assignment: CDR1 SGHVS and CDR2 FNYEAQ. The authors' processing: By means of reference gene primer amplification, nucleated cell counts were estimated. The protocol was immunoSEQ multiplex PCR, while the TCRdb copy is restricted to in-frame clones and leaves out a portion. That table supplies the V and J calls and clone size; D and trimming were determined from the DNA. Counted here are under 250,000 clones, 65% to 90% occurring once; the ten biggest clones make up about 9.3%. The sequence derives from a woman aged 45-59 years with acute COVID-19. The sequenced sample consisted of PBMCs or T cells enriched from blood (not recorded which). The chain uses TRBV7-6 and TRBJ2-7; TRBD1 aligns across 7 bases. Here the CDR3 DNA reads TGTGCCAGCAGCTTAACCCCGGACAGGATGTACGAGCAGTACTTC. Protein product: CASSLTPDRMYEQYF.